These 30 T cell receptor beta chains were all obtained from the same sample, sequenced in a study of T cells expressing NK-cell markers. TCRdb reanalyzed the 5' RACE reads, giving one entry per CDR3 protein sequence and no DNA. The table for this sample gives approximately 550,000 distinct CDR3 sequences. Sample: blood T cells: a sorted CD56 or NKG2C T cell subset, CD4+ or CD8+ T cells, or bulk PBMC T cells (not recorded which). All receptors derive from a man aged 18 to 30 in good health.

The chain uses TRBV27 and TRBJ1-3; TCRdb calls TRBD1, which cannot be checked without DNA. This CDR3 has 15 residues. Germline V CDR1 and CDR2: MNHEY, SMNVEV (reference sequence). The CDR3 spells CASSPQTTPGNTIYF.

The chain has TRBV5-1 and TRBJ2-1; TCRdb indicates TRBD2, and absent DNA this call remains unverified. The CDR3 loop spans 16 amino acids. Germline V gene lookup returns CDR1 SGHRS and CDR2 YFSETQ. CDR3 protein: CASSFNGLRVYIEQFF. Full variable domain (missing parts from reference TRBV5-1 and TRBJ2-1): KAGVTQTPRYLIKTRGQQVTLSCSPISGHRSVSWYQQTPGQGLQFLFEYFSETQRNKGNFPGRFSGRQFSNSRSEMNVSTLELGDSALYLCASSFNGLRVYIEQFFGPGTRLTVL.

The chain employs TRBV29-1 and TRBJ2-3; TCRdb outputs TRBD2, but without DNA this stays unchecked. Germline CDR1 is SQVTM and CDR2 is ANQGSEA. The CDR3 is 14 amino acids. CDR3 sequence reads: CSVTSSGRGDTQYF.

This sequence joins TRBV24-1 and TRBJ2-2; TCRdb picks TRBD1, but there is no DNA to check that call. This CDR3 is built from 13 residues. The germline gives CDR1 KGHDR, CDR2 SFDVKD. CDR3 residues: CATTGWNTGELFF.

J is TRBJ1-6 and V is TRBV12-3 or TRBV12-4. CDR3 size: 15 residues. The CDR3: CASSSLVVRGSPLHF.

This chain links TRBV30 with TRBJ1-1; the D call of TRBD1 rests on TCRdb alone, since no DNA is present to check it. The CDR3 runs 13 residues. CDR1 is GTSNPN, CDR2 SVGIG, per germline (reference sequence). This CDR3 reads CAWSPHRLTEAFF.

The chain is built from TRBV5-1 and TRBJ2-2. CDR1 is SGHRS and CDR2 is YFSETQ in the germline V gene. The CDR3 has 14 residues. The CDR3 reads CASSLGPNTGELFF.

This chain uses TRBV27 with TRBJ2-7; the TRBD2 assignment by TCRdb is unverifiable without DNA. CDR3 length: 17 amino acids. Germline assignment: CDR1 MNHEY and CDR2 SMNVEV (reference sequence). The CDR3 reads CASSLRGPGLATYEQYF.

The chain uses TRBV5-1 and TRBJ2-1. This CDR3 comprises 17 residues. In germline, CDR1 is SGHRS, CDR2 YFSETQ. The CDR3 region is CASSLAGSRTSYNEQFF.

CDR3 loop: CASSQEANLAKNIQYF. The chain recombines TRBV4-3 with TRBJ2-4. CDR1 is LGHNA and CDR2 is YSLEER in the germline V gene. The CDR3 totals 16 residues.

The chain recombines TRBV25-1 with TRBJ2-7; TCRdb outputs TRBD1, but without DNA this stays unchecked. The CDR3 has 14 residues. Germline V gene sequence: CDR1 MGHDK, CDR2 SYGVNS. The CDR3 sequence is CASVRQGGGYEQYF.

The chain joins TRBV29-1 to TRBJ2-5; TCRdb picks TRBD1, but there is no DNA to check that call. CDR1 SQVTM and CDR2 ANQGSEA come from the germline V gene. The CDR3 extends over 13 amino acids. The CDR3 region is CSVLHGGQETQYF.

This sequence joins TRBV12-3 or TRBV12-4 and TRBJ2-2. The CDR3 covers 14 residues. CDR3 amino acids: CASFSHMNTGELFF.

This rearrangement joins TRBV14 to TRBJ2-2. Germline CDR1 and CDR2: SGHDN and FVKESK. The CDR3 totals 13 residues. CDR3: CASSQGGMGELFF.

The chain couples TRBV12-3 or TRBV12-4 to TRBJ2-3; lacking DNA, the TRBD2 call made by TCRdb goes unchecked. The CDR3 contains 19 residues. CDR3 region: CASSLAVRGVAGVRDTQYF.

This chain joins TRBV25-1 and TRBJ2-5; TCRdb calls TRBD1, which cannot be checked without DNA. Germline V gives CDR1 MGHDK, CDR2 SYGVNS. The CDR3 is made up of 17 amino acids. CDR3 sequence: CASSETPGTGGSGTQYF. Complete variable domain (other parts from reference TRBV25-1 and TRBJ2-5): EADIYQTPRYLVIGTGKKITLECSQTMGHDKMYWYQQDPGMELHLIHYSYGVNSTEKGDLSSESTVSRIRTEHFPLTLESARPSHTSQYLCASSETPGTGGSGTQYFGPGTRLLVL.

The chain employs TRBV5-6 and TRBJ2-2; TCRdb selects TRBD1, and the lack of DNA leaves this call unchecked. This CDR3 has 16 residues. CDR1 and CDR2 from the germline V gene are SGHDT and YYEEEE. This CDR3 reads CASSSEGGRRTGELFF. The whole variable domain, filled in from reference TRBV5-6 and TRBJ2-2, reads DAGVTQSPTHLIKTRGQQVTLRCSPKSGHDTVSWYQQALGQGPQFIFQYYEEEERQRGNFPDRFSGHQFPNYSSELNVNALLLGDSALYLCASSSEGGRRTGELFFGEGSRLTVL.

The V and J genes are TRBV7-2 and TRBJ2-7; the TCRdb call, TRBD2, lacks DNA for checking. The CDR3 sequence is 16 residues long. Germline V gene data show CDR1 as SGHTA and CDR2 as FQGNSA. The CDR3 loop is CASSPGLAGTSYEQYF.

V and J are TRBV11-2 and TRBJ2-1. Germline V gives CDR1 SGHAT, CDR2 FQNNGV. CDR3 length equals 13 residues. CDR3 residues: CASSLVLGIEQFF.

The chain has TRBV6-1 and TRBJ2-3; TCRdb's D call of TRBD1 is untestable without DNA. The CDR3 runs 15 residues. CDR1 and CDR2 (germline): MNHNS, SASEGT. CDR3 protein: CASSDGTGRGDTQYF.

The genes are TRBV12-3 or TRBV12-4 and TRBJ1-2. The CDR3 covers 12 residues. CDR3 loop: CASTSVLGGYTF.

The V gene is TRBV6-5, the J gene TRBJ2-7; TCRdb picks TRBD1, but there is no DNA to check that call. The germline gives CDR1 MNHEY, CDR2 SVGAGI. The CDR3 has 15 residues. The CDR3 loop is CASNLPGQSPYEQYF.

The V call is TRBV20-1, the J call TRBJ2-1; absent DNA, TCRdb's TRBD2 call cannot be checked. The CDR3 contains 18 residues. CDR1 and CDR2 from the germline V gene are DFQATT and SNEGSKA (reference sequence). CDR3: CSARGLAGRALDYNEQFF.

The V gene is TRBV5-5, the J gene TRBJ2-3; TCRdb names TRBD2, which stays unverified in the absence of DNA. The CDR3 extends over 18 amino acids. Germline values: CDR1 SGHKS, CDR2 YYEKEE (reference sequence). The CDR3 sequence is CASSLDIFLAGVTDTQYF.

V is TRBV27 and J is TRBJ1-2; TCRdb indicates TRBD1, and absent DNA this call remains unverified. There are 13 residues in the CDR3. CDR1 and CDR2 (germline): MNHEY, SMNVEV (reference sequence). The CDR3 loop is CASSPQGSYGYTF.

The chain carries TRBV19 and TRBJ2-3. Germline V gene lookup returns CDR1 LNHDA and CDR2 SQIVND (reference sequence). The length of the CDR3 is 13 residues. The CDR3 loop is CASKLAGADTQYF.

The chain has TRBV12-3 or TRBV12-4 and TRBJ2-1; TCRdb names TRBD1, which stays unverified in the absence of DNA. The CDR3 runs to 16 residues. CDR3 amino acids: CASGFWGTQGRNEQFF.

The rearrangement joins TRBV20-1 to TRBJ1-1. Germline values: CDR1 DFQATT, CDR2 SNEGSKA (reference sequence). This CDR3 has 14 residues. This CDR3 reads CSAITQRLNTEAFF.

This chain joins TRBV5-1 and TRBJ2-5. The CDR3 is 13 amino acids. Germline-derived CDR1 and CDR2 are SGHRS and YFSETQ. This CDR3 is CASSGNVEETQYF.

V usage is TRBV7-2 and J usage is TRBJ2-2; TCRdb's D call of TRBD1 is untestable without DNA. Germline-derived CDR1 and CDR2 are SGHTA and FQGNSA. The CDR3 sequence is 13 residues long. The CDR3 loop is CASSSEGLGELFF. The full variable domain, completed using reference TRBV7-2 and TRBJ2-2, is GAGVSQSPSNKVTEKGKDVELRCDPISGHTALYWYRQSLGQGLEFLIYFQGNSAPDKSGLPSDRFSAERTGGSVSTLTIQRTQQEDSAVYLCASSSEGLGELFFGEGSRLTVL.